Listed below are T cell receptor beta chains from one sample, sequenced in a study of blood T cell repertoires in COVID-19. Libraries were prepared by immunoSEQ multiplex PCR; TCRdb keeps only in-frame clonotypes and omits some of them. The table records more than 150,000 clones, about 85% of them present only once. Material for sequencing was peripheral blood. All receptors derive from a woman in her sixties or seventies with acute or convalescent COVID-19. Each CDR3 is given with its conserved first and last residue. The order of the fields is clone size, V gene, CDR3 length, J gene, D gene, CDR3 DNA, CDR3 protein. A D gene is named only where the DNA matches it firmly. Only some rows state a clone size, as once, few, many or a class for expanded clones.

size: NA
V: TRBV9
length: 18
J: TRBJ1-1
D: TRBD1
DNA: TGTGCCAGCAGCGTAGAGTCCGGGGACAGGGGGCCGAACACTGAAGCTTTCTTT
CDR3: CASSVESGDRGPNTEAFF

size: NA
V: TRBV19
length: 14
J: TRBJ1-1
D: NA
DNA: TGTGCCAGTAGTATTTCAGGGAAGAACACTGAAGCTTTCTTT
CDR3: CASSISGKNTEAFF

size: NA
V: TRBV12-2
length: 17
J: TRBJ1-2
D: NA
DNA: TGTGCAAGTCGCTTATCTCAGGCTGGACTCCACTGGGATGGCTACACCTTC
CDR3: CASRLSQAGLHWDGYTF

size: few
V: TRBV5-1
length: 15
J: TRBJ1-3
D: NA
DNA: TGCGCCAGCAGCTTTTCAGGGAGGTCTGGAAACACCATATATTTT
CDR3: CASSFSGRSGNTIYF

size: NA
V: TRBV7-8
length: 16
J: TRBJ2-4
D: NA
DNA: TGTGCCAGCAGCTTAGACACCCCGGGGTCCAAAAACATTCAGTACTTC
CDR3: CASSLDTPGSKNIQYF

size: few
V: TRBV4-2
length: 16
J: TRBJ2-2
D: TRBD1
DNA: TGTGCCAGCAGCCAAGGGGGACAGGGCAACACCGGGGAGCTGTTTTTT
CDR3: CASSQGGQGNTGELFF

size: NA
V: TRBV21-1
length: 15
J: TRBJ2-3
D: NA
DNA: TGTGCCAGCAGTCCTCACACGGGAAGAACAGATACGCAGTATTTT
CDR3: CASSPHTGRTDTQYF

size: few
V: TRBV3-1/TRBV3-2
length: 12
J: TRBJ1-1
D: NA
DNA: TGTGCCAGCAGACAGGGCGTCACTGAAGCTTTCTTT
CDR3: CASRQGVTEAFF

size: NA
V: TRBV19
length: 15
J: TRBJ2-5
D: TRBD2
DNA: TGTGCCAGTAGTATCCTCGCGGGGGGCGTGGAGACCCAGTACTTC
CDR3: CASSILAGGVETQYF

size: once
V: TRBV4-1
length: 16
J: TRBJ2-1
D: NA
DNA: TGCGCCAGCAGCCAAGATGAAAGCGGCTCCTACAATGAGCAGTTCTTC
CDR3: CASSQDESGSYNEQFF

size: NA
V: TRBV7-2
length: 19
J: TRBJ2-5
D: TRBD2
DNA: TGTGCCAGCAGCTTAGTGGGGACTAGCGGGGGGGCCGGAAAAGAGACCCAGTACTTC
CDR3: CASSLVGTSGGAGKETQYF

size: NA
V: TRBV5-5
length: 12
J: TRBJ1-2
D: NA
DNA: TGTGCCAGCAGCTTGGGGGCTCAGCCCTACACCTTC
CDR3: CASSLGAQPYTF

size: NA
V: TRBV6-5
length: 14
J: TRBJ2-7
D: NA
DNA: TGTGCCAGCAGGACCGGGACACGGGCCTACGAGCAGTACTTC
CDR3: CASRTGTRAYEQYF

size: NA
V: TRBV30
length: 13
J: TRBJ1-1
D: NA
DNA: TGTGCCTGGAGTGTCCGGGGAGACACTGAAGCTTTCTTT
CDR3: CAWSVRGDTEAFF

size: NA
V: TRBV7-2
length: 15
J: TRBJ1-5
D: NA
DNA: TGTGCCAGCAGCTCTTCCTGGGGCGGCCCCCAGGCCCAGCATTTT
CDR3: CASSSSWGGPQAQHF

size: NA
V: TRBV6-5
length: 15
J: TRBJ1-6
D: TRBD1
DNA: TGTGCCAGCAGTTACCGGACAGGGGAGAATTCACCCCTCCACTTT
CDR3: CASSYRTGENSPLHF

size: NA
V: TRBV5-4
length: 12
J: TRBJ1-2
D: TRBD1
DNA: TGTGCCAGCAGCACAGGGGGCTATGGCTACACCTTC
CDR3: CASSTGGYGYTF

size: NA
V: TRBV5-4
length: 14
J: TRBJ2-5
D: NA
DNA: TGTGCCAGCAGCTTGGCCGGGAAGTGGGGGACCCAGTACTTC
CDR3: CASSLAGKWGTQYF

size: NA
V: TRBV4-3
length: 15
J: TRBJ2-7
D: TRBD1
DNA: TGCGCCAGCAGCCAACCAGGACAGGGGGCCCACGAGCAGTACTTC
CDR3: CASSQPGQGAHEQYF

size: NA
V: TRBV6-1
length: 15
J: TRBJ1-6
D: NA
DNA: TGTGCCAGCAGTGAATGGAACAGCCCTAATTCACCCCTCCACTTT
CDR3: CASSEWNSPNSPLHF

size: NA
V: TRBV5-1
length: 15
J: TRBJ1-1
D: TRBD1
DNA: TGCGCCAGCAGCTTGGAGCCAGGGGGTAACACTGAAGCTTTCTTT
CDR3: CASSLEPGGNTEAFF

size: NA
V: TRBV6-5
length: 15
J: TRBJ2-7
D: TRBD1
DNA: TGTGCCAGCAGTTACTCGGGACAGGGGACCTACGAGCAGTACTTC
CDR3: CASSYSGQGTYEQYF

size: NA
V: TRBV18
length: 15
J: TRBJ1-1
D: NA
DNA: TGTGCCAGCTCACCACCGGACAGACAGAACACTGAAGCTTTCTTT
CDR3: CASSPPDRQNTEAFF

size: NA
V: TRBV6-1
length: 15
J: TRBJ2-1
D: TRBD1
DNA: TGTGCCAGCAGTGAGACAGGGTTCGGCTACAATGAGCAGTTCTTC
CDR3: CASSETGFGYNEQFF

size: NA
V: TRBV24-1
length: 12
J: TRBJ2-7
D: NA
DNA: TGTGCCACCAGTGATTCTCACGGCGAGCAGTACTTC
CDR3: CATSDSHGEQYF

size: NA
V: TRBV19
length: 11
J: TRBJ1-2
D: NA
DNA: TGTGCCAGTACCACAGGGTATGGCTACACCTTC
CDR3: CASTTGYGYTF

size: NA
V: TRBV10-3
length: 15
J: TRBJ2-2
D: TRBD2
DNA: TGTGCCATCACCAGAGCGGGGGGGCACACCGGGGAGCTGTTTTTT
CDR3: CAITRAGGHTGELFF

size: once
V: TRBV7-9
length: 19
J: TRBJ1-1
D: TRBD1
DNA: TGTGCCAGCAGCCCAAGAATGACAGGGGGCCGCCCTATGAACACTGAAGCTTTCTTT
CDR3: CASSPRMTGGRPMNTEAFF

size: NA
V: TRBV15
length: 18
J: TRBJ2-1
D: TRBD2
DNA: TGTGCCACCAGCAGAGATAGGATGGCGGGGGGCTCCTACAATGAGCAGTTCTTC
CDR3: CATSRDRMAGGSYNEQFF

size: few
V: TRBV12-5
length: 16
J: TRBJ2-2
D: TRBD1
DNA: TGTGCTAGTGGTTTCCTTGCCGGGACAGGAACCGGGGAGCTGTTTTTT
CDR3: CASGFLAGTGTGELFF